These 10 T cell receptor beta chains came from one sample sequenced in a study of T cells after yellow fever vaccination. MiXCR, run by TCRdb on the 5' RACE reads, gives a single entry per CDR3 protein. The sample contains 450,000 to 650,000 distinct CDR3 sequences, just over 20% of which appear only once. The sequencing here drew on PBMCs, taken about 21 days after the first yellow fever vaccination. The receptors were gathered from a man aged 18 to 29 who received the YFV17D yellow fever vaccine.

This chain joins TRBV14 and TRBJ1-6; D ambiguous. V lost 2 bases and J lost 0, with 11 bases in between. Germline CDR1 reads SGHDN; CDR2 reads FVKESK. This CDR3 spans 17 amino acids. This chain's CDR3 is CASSQKVSSSYNSPLHF. For the CDR3, the DNA is TGTGCCAGCAGCCAAAAGGTTTCCAGCTCCTATAATTCACCCCTCCACTTT.

In its sample, this clonotype was seen a few times. The V and J genes are TRBV5-1 and TRBJ1-4; D is uncertain. The length of the CDR3 is 15 residues. Between the trimmed V and J ends, which lost 1 base and 8 bases, there was a span of 15 bases. From germline, CDR1 is SGHRS and CDR2 YFSETQ. CDR3 residues: CASSLSGGGEEKLFF. The DNA of the CDR3 is TGCGCCAGCAGCTTGAGTGGTGGCGGAGAGGAAAAACTGTTTTTT. The whole variable domain, remainder taken from reference TRBV5-1 and TRBJ1-4, is KAGVTQTPRYLIKTRGQQVTLSCSPISGHRSVSWYQQTPGQGLQFLFEYFSETQRNKGNFPGRFSGRQFSNSRSEMNVSTLELGDSALYLCASSLSGGGEEKLFFGSGTQLSVL.

The CDR3 region has the DNA TGTGCCAGCAGTTACTCCCAGTTCACAGATACGCAGTATTTT. This codes for CASSYSQFTDTQYF. The chain couples TRBV6-5 to TRBJ2-3; D remains unclear. V lost 0 bases to trimming and J lost 2 bases, with 6 bases between them. The CDR3 runs to 14 residues. The germline CDR1 and CDR2 sequences are MNHEY and SVGAGI.

V usage is TRBV20-1 and J usage is TRBJ2-1; unclear D gene. V lost 0 bases, J lost 7 bases, and 16 bases lay in between. Germline CDR1 reads DFQATT; CDR2 reads SNEGSKA (reference sequence). The CDR3 is made up of 15 amino acids. The CDR3 region is CSARDFSDLGNEQFF. Written as DNA, the CDR3 is TGCAGTGCTAGAGATTTTTCGGACCTTGGGAATGAGCAGTTCTTC.

The table lists this clonotype with a few counts. This sequence joins TRBV12-3 or TRBV12-4 and TRBJ2-3, with 13 positions matching TRBD2. The V segment lost 4 bases and the J segment 2 bases; nucleotides outside the gene matches: 6. The CDR3 is made up of 17 amino acids. CDR3 sequence reads: CASSSATSGGLTDTQYF. The CDR3 coding sequence is TGTGCCAGCAGTTCCGCGACTAGCGGGGGGCTCACAGATACGCAGTATTTT.

The J gene is TRBJ2-3, the V gene TRBV5-1, with D possibly matching TRBD2 (5 bases). Trimming took 0 bases from V and 2 from J, leaving 10 bases between them. Germline V CDR1 and CDR2: SGHRS, YFSETQ. The CDR3 runs to 15 residues. In DNA form, the CDR3 reads TGCGCCAGCAGCTTGGAGCGGCCCCTCACAGATACGCAGTATTTT. Translating gives CASSLERPLTDTQYF.

This clonotype came up a few times. The chain carries TRBV7-6 and TRBJ2-2, with TRBD2 identical over 10 bases. This CDR3 has 16 residues. With V trimmed by 5 bases and J by 5 bases, 8 bases remained unmatched. CDR1 and CDR2 from the germline V gene are SGHVS and FNYEAQ. Written as DNA, the CDR3 is TGTGCCAGCAGCCCGTCGAGTAGCGGGGGGACCGGGGAGCTGTTTTTT. Translated, it gives CASSPSSSGGTGELFF.

The chain carries TRBV9 and TRBJ1-4, with D hard to call. The CDR3 has 14 amino acids. Germline assignment: CDR1 SGDLS and CDR2 YYNGEE. Trimming pared 2 bases from V and 0 bases from J, leaving 5 bases between. CDR3 sequence reads: CASSVQSTNEKLFF. In nucleotides, the CDR3 is TGTGCCAGCAGCGTTCAGTCAACTAATGAAAAACTGTTTTTT.

V and J are TRBV11-2 and TRBJ2-2, with 13 nucleotides matching TRBD2. This CDR3 comprises 15 residues. CDR1 and CDR2 (germline): SGHAT, FQNNGV. V trimming: 4 bases; J trimming: 6 bases; junction bases outside the gene matches: 2. As DNA, the CDR3 is TGTGCCAGCAGCTCACTAGCGGGGGGGCCCGGGGAGCTGTTTTTT. This codes for CASSSLAGGPGELFF.

This clonotype was counted a few times. The chain combines TRBV2 with TRBJ1-1; weak D call: TRBD1 (6 bases). Trimming took off 6 bases at V and 4 bases at J, with 18 bases between the two ends. The length of the CDR3 is 15 residues. Germline loops: CDR1 SNHLY, CDR2 FYNNEI. CDR3 bases: TGTGCCAGCAGGGAAAGAGACGGACAGTCCACTGAAGCTTTCTTT. Translated: CASRERDGQSTEAFF. The complete variable domain, with remaining parts taken from reference TRBV2 and TRBJ1-1, reads EPEVTQTPSHQVTQMGQEVILRCVPISNHLYFYWYRQILGQKVEFLVSFYNNEISEKSEIFDDQFSVERPDGSNFTLKIRSTKLEDSAMYFCASRERDGQSTEAFFGQGTRLTVV.